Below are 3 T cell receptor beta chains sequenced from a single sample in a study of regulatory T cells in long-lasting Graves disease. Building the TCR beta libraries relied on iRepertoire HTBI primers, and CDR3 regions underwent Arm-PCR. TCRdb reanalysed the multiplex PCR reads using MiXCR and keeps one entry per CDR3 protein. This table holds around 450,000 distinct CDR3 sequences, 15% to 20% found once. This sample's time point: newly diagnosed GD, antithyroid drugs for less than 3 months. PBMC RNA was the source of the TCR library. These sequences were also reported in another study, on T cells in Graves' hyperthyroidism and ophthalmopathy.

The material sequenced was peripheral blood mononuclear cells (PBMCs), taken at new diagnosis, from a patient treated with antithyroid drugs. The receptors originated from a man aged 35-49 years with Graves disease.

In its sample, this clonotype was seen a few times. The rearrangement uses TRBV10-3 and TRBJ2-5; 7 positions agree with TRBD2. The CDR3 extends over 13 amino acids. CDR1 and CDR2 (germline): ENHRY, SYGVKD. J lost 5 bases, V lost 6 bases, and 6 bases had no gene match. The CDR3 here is CAISPGGGETQYF. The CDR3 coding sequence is TGTGCCATCAGCCCTGGGGGAGGGGAGACCCAGTACTTC.

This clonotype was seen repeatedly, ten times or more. CDR3 in DNA: TGTGCCAGCAGCCGACTAGCAACCACCTACGAGCAGTACTTC. It translates to CASSRLATTYEQYF. This rearrangement joins TRBV11-2 to TRBJ2-7; 7 bases fit TRBD2. Germline V gene lookup returns CDR1 SGHAT and CDR2 FQNNGV. The ends lost 5 bases at V and 2 bases at J; junction bases unmatched: 6. This CDR3 is built from 14 residues.

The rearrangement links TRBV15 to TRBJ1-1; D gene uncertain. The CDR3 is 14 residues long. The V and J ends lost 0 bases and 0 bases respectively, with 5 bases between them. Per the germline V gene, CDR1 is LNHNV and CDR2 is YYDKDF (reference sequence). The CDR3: CATSRDRLNTEAFF. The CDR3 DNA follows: TGTGCCACCAGCAGAGACAGATTGAACACTGAAGCTTTCTTT.